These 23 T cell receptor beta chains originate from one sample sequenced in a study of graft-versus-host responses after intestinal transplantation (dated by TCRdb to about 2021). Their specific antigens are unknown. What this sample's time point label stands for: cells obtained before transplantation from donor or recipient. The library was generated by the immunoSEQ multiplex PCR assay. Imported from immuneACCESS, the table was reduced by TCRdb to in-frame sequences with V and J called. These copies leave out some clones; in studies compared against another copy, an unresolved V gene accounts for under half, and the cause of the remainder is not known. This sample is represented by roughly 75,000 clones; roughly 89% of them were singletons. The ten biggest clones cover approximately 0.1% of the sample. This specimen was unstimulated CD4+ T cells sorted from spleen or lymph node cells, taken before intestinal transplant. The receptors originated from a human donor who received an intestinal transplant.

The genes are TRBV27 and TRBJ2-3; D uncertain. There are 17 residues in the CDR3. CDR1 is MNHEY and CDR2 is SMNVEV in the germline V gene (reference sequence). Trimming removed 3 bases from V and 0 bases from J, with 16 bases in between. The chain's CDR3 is CASSFQAFGTSTDTQYF. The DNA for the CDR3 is TGTGCCAGCAGTTTTCAGGCCTTCGGAACTAGCACAGATACGCAGTATTTT.

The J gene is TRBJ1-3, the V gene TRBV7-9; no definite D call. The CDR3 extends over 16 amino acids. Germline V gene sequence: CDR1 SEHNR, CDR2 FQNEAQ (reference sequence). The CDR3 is CAIRDREAQPINTIYF. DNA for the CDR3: TGTGCAATTAGAGATCGGGAGGCCCAGCCGATAAACACCATATATTTT.

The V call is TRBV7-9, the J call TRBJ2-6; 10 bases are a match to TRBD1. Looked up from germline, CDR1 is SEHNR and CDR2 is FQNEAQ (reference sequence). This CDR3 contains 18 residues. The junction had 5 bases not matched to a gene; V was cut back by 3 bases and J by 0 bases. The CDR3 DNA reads TGTGCCAGCAGCTTGCGGGACAGGGGCCCCTCTGGGGCCAACGTCCTGACTTTC. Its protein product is CASSLRDRGPSGANVLTF.

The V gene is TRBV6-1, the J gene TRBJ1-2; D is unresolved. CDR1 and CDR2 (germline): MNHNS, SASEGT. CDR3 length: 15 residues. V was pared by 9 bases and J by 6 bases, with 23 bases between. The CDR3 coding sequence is TGTGCCAGTCGGGTGACTCAAAGGTTTGTGGATGGCTACACCTTC. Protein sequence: CASRVTQRFVDGYTF.

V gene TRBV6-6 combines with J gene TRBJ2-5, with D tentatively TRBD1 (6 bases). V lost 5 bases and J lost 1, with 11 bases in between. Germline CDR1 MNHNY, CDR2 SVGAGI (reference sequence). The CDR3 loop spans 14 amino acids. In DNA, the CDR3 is TGTGCCAGCAGTCTCGGGACACTCCAAGAGACCCAGTACTTC. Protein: CASSLGTLQETQYF.

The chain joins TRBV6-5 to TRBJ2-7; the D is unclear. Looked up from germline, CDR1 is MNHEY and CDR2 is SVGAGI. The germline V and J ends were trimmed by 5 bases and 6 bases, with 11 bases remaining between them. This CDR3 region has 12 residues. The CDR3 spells CASSGSTGEQYF. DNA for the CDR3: TGTGCCAGCAGTGGGTCCACGGGCGAGCAGTACTTC.

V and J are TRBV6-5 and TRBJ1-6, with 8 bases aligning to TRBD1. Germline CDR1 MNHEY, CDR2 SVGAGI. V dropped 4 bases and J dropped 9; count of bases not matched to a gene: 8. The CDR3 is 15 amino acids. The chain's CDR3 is CASSFTGQGASPLHF. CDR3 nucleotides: TGTGCCAGCAGTTTTACAGGACAGGGAGCTTCACCCCTCCACTTT.

The CDR3 nucleotides read TGTGCCAGCTTCCCTACAGGGGGCGCCAAAAACATTCAGTACTTC. Its translation: CASFPTGGAKNIQYF. This chain connects TRBV2 to TRBJ2-4; 9 bases map to TRBD1. Germline CDR1 is SNHLY and CDR2 is FYNNEI. Trimming cost V 8 bases and J 1 base; bases outside gene matches: 6. The CDR3 sequence is 15 residues long.

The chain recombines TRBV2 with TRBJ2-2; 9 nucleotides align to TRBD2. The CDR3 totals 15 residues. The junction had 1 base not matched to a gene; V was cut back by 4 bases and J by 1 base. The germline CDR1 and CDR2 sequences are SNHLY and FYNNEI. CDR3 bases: TGTGCCAGCAGTGGAGCGGGGGGGAACACCGGGGAGCTGTTTTTT. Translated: CASSGAGGNTGELFF.

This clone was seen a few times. The CDR3 DNA follows: TGTGCCACCAGCAGAGATGCACCAATGCGGTGGGCAGGGACTTCCTACGAGCAGTACTTC. Translation: CATSRDAPMRWAGTSYEQYF. The genes are TRBV15 and TRBJ2-7; the D gene is possibly TRBD2 (6 bases). The CDR3 is 20 residues long. Germline CDR1 reads LNHNV; CDR2 reads YYDKDF (reference sequence). The V gene lost 0 bases and the J gene lost 1 base, with 25 bases spanning the gap.

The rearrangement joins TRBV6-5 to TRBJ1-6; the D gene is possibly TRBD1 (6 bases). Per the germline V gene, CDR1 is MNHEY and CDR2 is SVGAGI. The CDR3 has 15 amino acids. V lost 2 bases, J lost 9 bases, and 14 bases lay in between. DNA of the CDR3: TGTGCCAGCAGTTACGATCCAGGGGCGGTTTCACCCCTCCACTTT. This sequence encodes CASSYDPGAVSPLHF.

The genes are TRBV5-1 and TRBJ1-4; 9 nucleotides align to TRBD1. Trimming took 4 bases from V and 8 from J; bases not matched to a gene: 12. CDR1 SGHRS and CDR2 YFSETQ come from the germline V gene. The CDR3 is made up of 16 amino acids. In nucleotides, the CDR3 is TGCGCCAGCAGCCAATTCACAGGGGGCGCAGGGGAAAAACTGTTTTTT. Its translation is CASSQFTGGAGEKLFF.

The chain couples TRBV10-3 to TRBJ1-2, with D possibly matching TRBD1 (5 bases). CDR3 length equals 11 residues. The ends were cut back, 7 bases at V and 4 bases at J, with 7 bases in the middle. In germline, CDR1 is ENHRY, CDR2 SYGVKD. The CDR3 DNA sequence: TGTGCCATCACCGACAGCTATGGCTACACCTTC. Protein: CAITDSYGYTF.

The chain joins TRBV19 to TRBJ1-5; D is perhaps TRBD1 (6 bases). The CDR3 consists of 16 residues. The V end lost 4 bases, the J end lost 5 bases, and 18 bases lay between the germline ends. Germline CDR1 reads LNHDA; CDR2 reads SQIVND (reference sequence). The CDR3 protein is CASSRKQQGTYQPQHF. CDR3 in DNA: TGTGCCAGTAGTAGAAAACAACAGGGAACGTATCAGCCCCAGCATTTT.

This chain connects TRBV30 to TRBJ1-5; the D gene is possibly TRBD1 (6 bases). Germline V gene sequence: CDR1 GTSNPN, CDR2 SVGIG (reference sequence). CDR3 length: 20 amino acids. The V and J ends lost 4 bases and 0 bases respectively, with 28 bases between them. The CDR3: CAWTTRKTGARLYSNQPQHF. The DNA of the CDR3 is TGTGCCTGGACCACCCGGAAGACAGGCGCTCGTCTTTATAGCAATCAGCCCCAGCATTTT.

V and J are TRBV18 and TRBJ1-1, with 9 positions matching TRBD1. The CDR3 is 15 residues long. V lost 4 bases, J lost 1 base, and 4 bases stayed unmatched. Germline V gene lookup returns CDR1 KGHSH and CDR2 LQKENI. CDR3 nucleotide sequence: TGTGCCAGCTCACGGGACAGGGTGGGGAACACTGAAGCTTTCTTT. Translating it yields CASSRDRVGNTEAFF. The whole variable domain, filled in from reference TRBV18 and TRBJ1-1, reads NAGVMQNPRHLVRRRGQEARLRCSPMKGHSHVYWYRQLPEEGLKFMVYLQKENIIDESGMPKERFSAEFPKEGPSILRIQQVVRGDSAAYFCASSRDRVGNTEAFFGQGTRLTVV.

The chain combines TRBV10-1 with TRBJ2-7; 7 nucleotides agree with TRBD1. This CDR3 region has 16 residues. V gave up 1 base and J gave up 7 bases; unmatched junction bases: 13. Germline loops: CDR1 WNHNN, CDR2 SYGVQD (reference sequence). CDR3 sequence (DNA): TGCGCCAGCAGTGAGTGGGGAACAGGGGTCCGTGGTGAGCAGTACTTC. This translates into CASSEWGTGVRGEQYF.

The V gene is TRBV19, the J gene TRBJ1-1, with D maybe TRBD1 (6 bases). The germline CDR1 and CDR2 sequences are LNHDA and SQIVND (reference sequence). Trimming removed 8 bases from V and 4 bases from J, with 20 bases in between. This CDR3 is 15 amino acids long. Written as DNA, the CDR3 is TGTGCCAGTGAACCTCGAGGGCTCAGGGGCACTGAAGCTTTCTTT. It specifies CASEPRGLRGTEAFF.

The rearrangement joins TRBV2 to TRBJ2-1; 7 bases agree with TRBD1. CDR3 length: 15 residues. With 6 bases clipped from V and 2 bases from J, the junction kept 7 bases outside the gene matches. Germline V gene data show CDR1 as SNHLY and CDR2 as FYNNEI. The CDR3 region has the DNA TGTGCCAGCAGCAAAGTCCAGGGGGCCTACAATGAGCAGTTCTTC. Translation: CASSKVQGAYNEQFF.

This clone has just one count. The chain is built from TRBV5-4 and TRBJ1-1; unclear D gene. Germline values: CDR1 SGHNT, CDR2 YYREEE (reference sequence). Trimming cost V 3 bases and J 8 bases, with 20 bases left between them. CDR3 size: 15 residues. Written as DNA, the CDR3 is TGTGCCAGCAGCTGGACGGGTCGTGGACTCGTCGAAGCTTTCTTT. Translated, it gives CASSWTGRGLVEAFF.

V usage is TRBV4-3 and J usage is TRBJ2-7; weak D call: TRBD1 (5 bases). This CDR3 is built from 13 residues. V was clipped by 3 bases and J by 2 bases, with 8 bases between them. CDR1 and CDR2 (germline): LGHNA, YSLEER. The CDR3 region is CASSHLGAYEQYF. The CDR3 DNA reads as TGCGCCAGCAGCCACCTAGGGGCCTACGAGCAGTACTTC.

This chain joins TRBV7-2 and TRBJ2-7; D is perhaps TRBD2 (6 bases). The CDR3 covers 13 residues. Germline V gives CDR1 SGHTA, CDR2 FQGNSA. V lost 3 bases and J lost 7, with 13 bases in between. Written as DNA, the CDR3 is TGTGCCAGCAGCTTCCTAGGGGCGGGGGAGCAGTACTTC. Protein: CASSFLGAGEQYF.

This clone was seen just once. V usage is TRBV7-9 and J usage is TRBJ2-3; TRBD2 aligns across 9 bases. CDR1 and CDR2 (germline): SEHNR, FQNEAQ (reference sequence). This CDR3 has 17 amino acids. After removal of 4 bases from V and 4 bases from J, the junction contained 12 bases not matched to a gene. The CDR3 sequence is CASSSPKASGAPDTQYF. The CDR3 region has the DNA TGTGCCAGCAGCTCCCCTAAGGCTAGCGGGGCGCCAGATACGCAGTATTTT.